The entry below describes one T cell receptor (beta chain). Amplification used 60 Vbeta primers and 13 Jbeta primers. TCRdb keeps only in-frame clones here, not all; method: immunoSEQ multiplex PCR. In the table there are some 110,000 clones, about 84% of which are singletons. This record belongs to a study of cytomegalovirus exposure and HLA in healthy donors. Germline values: CDR1 SGHRS, CDR2 YFSETQ. V gave up 1 base and J gave up 5 bases, with 13 bases separating them. The CDR3 covers 15 residues. Sequencing input: PBMCs. The rearrangement links TRBV5-1 to TRBJ2-1, with D possibly being TRBD1 (7 bases). This sequence originates from a man aged 40-50 years in good health and CMV-seronegative. CDR3 region: CASSLIQGGHNEQFF. The DNA for the CDR3 is TGCGCCAGCAGCTTGATCCAGGGGGGTCACAATGAGCAGTTCTTC.